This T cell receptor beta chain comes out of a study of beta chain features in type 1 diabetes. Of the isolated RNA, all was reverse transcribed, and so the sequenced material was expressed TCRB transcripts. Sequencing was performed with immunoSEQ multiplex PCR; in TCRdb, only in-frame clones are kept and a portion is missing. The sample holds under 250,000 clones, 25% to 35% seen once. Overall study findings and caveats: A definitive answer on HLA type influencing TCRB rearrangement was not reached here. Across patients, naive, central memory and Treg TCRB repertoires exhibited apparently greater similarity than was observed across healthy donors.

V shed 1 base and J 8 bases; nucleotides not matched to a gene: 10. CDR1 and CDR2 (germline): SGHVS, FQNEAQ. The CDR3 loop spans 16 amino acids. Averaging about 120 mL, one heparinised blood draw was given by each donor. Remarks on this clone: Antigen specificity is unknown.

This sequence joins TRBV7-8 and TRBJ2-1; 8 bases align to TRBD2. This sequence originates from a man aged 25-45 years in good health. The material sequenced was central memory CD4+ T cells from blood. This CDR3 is CASSLGGLAGRDEQFF. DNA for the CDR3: TGTGCCAGCAGCTTAGGGGGGCTAGCGGGTAGGGATGAGCAGTTCTTC.